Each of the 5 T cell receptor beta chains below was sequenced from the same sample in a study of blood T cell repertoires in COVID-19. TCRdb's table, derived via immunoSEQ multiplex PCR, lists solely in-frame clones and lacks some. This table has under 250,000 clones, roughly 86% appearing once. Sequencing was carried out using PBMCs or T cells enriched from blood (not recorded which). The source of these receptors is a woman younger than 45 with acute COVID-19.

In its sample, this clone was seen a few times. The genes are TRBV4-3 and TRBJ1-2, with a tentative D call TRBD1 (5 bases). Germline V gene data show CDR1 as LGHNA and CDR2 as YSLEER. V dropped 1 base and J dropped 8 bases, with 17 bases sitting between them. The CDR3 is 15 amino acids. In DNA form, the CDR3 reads TGCGCCAGCAGCCAAGCAGCTACAGGACCTAGAGGCTACACCTTC. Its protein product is CASSQAATGPRGYTF.

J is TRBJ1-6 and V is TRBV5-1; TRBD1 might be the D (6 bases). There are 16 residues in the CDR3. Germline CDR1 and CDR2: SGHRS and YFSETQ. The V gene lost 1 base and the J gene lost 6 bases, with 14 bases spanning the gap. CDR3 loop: CASSLRQTGFNSPLHF. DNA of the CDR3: TGCGCCAGCAGCTTGAGGCAGACAGGTTTTAATTCACCCCTCCACTTT.

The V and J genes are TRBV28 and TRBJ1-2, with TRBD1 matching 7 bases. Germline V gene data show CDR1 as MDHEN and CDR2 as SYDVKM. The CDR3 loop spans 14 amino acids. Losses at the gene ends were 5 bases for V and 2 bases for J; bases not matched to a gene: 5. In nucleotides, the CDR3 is TGTGCCAGCAGTCCCCTGGGACAGAACTATGGCTACACCTTC. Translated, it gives CASSPLGQNYGYTF.

Here the CDR3 DNA reads TGTGCCAGCAGCGTGGGACCAGCGGGGGGCGGGGCTACGCAGTATTTT. Protein product: CASSVGPAGGGATQYF. The chain is built from TRBV5-4 and TRBJ2-3; 9 bases are shared with TRBD2. CDR1 is SGHNT and CDR2 is YYREEE in the germline V gene (reference sequence). The CDR3 covers 16 residues. V shed 4 bases and J 8 bases; nucleotides not matched to a gene: 14.

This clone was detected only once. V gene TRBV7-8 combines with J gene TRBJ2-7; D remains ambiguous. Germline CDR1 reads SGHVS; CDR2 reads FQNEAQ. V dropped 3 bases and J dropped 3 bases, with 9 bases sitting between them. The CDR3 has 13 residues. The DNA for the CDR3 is TGTGCCAGCAGCTTTGTTCCGGGCTACGAGCAGTACTTC. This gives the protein CASSFVPGYEQYF.